Below, 2 T cell receptor beta chains from the same sample are listed, as sequenced in a study of T cells in Graves' hyperthyroidism and ophthalmopathy. The investigators amplified TCR beta CDR3 regions from RNA transcripts. A first-round RT-PCR of the TCR CDR3 used the HTBI primer set. One entry per CDR3 protein results from TCRdb running MiXCR on the multiplex PCR reads. The table has about 640,000 distinct CDR3 sequences, roughly 20% seen once. The specimen was blood. The receptor source for this set is a man between 25 and 39 years old with Graves' ophthalmopathy.

Only one count was recorded for this clonotype. The chain carries TRBV5-1 and TRBJ2-3, with D unresolved. V lost 3 bases and J 4 bases, leaving 18 bases between the germline ends. The CDR3 runs 16 residues. Germline lookup yields CDR1 SGHRS and CDR2 YFSETQ. DNA for the CDR3: TGCGCCAGCAGCTCGGACGGCTCGGGTTGGGCAGATACGCAGTATTTT. Its protein is CASSSDGSGWADTQYF.

The chain recombines TRBV10-1 with TRBJ1-4; no reliable D call. The V end lost 8 bases, the J end lost 8 bases, and 9 bases lay between the germline ends. The CDR3 totals 11 residues. Germline loops: CDR1 WNHNN, CDR2 SYGVQD (reference sequence). This chain's CDR3 is CASGEDEKLFF. DNA of the CDR3: TGCGCCAGCGGAGAGGACGAAAAACTGTTTTTT.